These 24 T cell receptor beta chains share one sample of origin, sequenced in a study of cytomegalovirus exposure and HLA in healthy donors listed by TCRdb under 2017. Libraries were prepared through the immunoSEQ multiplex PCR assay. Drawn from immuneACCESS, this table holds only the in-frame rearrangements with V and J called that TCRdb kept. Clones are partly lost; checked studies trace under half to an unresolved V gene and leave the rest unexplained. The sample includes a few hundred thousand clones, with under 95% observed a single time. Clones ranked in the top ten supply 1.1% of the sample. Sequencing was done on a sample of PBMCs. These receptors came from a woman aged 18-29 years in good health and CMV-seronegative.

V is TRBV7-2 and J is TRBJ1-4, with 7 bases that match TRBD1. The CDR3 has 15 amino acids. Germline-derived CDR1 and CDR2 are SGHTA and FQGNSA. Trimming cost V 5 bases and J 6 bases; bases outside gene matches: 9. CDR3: CASSATGQEYEKLFF. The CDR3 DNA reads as TGTGCCAGCAGCGCGACCGGACAGGAGTATGAAAAACTGTTTTTT.

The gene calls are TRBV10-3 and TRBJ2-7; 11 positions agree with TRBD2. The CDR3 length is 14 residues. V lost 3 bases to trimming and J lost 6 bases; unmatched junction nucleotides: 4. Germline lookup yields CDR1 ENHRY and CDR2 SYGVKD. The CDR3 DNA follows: TGTGCCATCAGTGAAGGGACTAGCGGAGGCGAGCAGTACTTC. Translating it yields CAISEGTSGGEQYF.

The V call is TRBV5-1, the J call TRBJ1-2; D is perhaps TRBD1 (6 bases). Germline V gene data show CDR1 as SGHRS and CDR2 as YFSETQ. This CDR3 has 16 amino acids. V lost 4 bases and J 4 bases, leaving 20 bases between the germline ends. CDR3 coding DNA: TGCGCCAGCAGCGCTTACCGGGAACAGGGTAGCTATGGCTACACCTTC. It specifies CASSAYREQGSYGYTF. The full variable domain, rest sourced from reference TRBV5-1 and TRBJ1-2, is KAGVTQTPRYLIKTRGQQVTLSCSPISGHRSVSWYQQTPGQGLQFLFEYFSETQRNKGNFPGRFSGRQFSNSRSEMNVSTLELGDSALYLCASSAYREQGSYGYTFGSGTRLTVV.

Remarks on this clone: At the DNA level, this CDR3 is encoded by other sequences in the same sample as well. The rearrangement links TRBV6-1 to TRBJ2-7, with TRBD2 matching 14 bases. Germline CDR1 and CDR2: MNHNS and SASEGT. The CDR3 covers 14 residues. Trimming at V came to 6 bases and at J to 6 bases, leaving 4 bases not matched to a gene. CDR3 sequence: CASSPGLAGVEQYF. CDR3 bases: TGTGCCAGCAGCCCGGGACTAGCGGGAGTCGAGCAGTACTTC.

The CDR3 DNA reads TGTGCCAGCAGCTTACTACTAGCGGGAGCCCCTTTACCAAACAATGAGCAGTTCTTC. Translation gives CASSLLLAGAPLPNNEQFF. The chain employs TRBV7-2 and TRBJ2-1, with 11 bases identical to TRBD2. The V and J ends lost 2 bases and 5 bases, in that order; junction bases with no gene match: 14. Germline-derived CDR1 and CDR2 are SGHTA and FQGNSA. The CDR3 consists of 19 residues.

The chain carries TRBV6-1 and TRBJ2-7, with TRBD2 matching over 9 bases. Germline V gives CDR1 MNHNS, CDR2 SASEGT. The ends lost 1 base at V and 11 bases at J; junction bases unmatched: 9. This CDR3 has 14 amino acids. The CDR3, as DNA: TGTGCCAGCAGTGAAGTCGAAGCGGGAGGTGACGAGTACTTC. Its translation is CASSEVEAGGDEYF.

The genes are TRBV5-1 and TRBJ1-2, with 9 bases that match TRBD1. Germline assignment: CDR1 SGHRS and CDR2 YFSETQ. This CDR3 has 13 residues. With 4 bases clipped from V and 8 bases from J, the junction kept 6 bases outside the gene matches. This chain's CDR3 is CASSPGQGAGYTF. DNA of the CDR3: TGCGCCAGCAGCCCGGGACAGGGTGCGGGCTACACCTTC.

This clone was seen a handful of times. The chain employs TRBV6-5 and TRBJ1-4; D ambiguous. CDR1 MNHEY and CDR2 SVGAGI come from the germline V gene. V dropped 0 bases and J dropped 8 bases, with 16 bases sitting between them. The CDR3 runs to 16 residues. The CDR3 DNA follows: TGTGCCAGCAGTTACTCCACCCCTGGAAGGAGCGAAAAACTGTTTTTT. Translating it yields CASSYSTPGRSEKLFF.

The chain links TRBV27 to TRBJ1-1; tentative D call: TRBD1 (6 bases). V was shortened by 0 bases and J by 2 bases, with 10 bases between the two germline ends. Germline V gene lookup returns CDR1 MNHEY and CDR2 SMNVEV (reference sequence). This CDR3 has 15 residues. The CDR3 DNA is TGTGCCAGCAGTTTATCGGCGACAGGCAACACTGAAGCTTTCTTT. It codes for CASSLSATGNTEAFF.

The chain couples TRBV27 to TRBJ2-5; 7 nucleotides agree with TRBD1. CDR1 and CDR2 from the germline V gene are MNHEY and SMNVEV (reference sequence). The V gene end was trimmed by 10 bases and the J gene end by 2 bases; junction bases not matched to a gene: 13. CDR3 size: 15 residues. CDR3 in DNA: TGTGCCACCCGGAGACAAGGACAGGAACAAGAGACCCAGTACTTC. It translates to CATRRQGQEQETQYF.

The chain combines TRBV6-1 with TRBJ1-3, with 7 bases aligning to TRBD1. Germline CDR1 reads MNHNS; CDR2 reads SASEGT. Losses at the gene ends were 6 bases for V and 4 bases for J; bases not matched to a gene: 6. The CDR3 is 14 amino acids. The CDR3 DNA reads TGTGCCAGCAGGAGACAGGGTACGGGAAACACCATATATTTT. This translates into CASRRQGTGNTIYF.

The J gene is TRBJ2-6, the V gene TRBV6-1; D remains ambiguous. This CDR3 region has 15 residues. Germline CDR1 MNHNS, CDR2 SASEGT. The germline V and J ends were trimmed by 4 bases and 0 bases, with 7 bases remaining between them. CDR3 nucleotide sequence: TGTGCCAGCAGTGTCGGGTACTCTGGGGCCAACGTCCTGACTTTC. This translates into CASSVGYSGANVLTF.

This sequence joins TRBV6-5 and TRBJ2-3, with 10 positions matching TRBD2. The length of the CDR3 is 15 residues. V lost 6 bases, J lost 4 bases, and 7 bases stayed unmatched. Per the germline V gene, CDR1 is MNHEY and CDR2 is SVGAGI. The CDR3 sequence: CASSRLAGVSDTQYF. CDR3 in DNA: TGTGCCAGCAGCCGCCTAGCGGGAGTATCAGATACGCAGTATTTT.

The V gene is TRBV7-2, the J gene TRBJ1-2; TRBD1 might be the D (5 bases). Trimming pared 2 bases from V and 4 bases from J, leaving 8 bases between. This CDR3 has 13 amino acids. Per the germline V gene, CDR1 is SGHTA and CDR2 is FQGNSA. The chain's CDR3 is CASSLSQVYGYTF. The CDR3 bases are TGTGCCAGCAGCTTATCACAGGTCTATGGCTACACCTTC.

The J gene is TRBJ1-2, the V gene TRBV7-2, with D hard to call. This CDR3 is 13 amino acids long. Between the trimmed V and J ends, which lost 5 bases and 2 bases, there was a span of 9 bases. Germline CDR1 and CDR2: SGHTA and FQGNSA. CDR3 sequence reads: CASSVSRNYGYTF. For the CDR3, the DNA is TGTGCCAGCAGCGTCAGCAGGAACTATGGCTACACCTTC.

This chain's CDR3 is CASSPPSGRASGEQYF. Here the CDR3 DNA reads TGTGCCAGCAGCCCCCCTAGCGGGAGGGCCTCCGGCGAGCAGTACTTC. The V gene is TRBV7-2, the J gene TRBJ2-7, with TRBD2 matching over 12 bases. Germline CDR1 is SGHTA and CDR2 is FQGNSA. J gave up 6 bases and V 5 bases, and 11 bases lay outside the gene matches. The CDR3 has 16 residues.

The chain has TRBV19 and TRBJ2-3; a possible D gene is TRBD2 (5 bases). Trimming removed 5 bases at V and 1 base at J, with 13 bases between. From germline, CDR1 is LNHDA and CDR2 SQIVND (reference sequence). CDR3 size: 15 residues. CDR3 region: CASSVRLEGTDTQYF. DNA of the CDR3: TGTGCCAGTAGTGTCCGTTTGGAGGGCACAGATACGCAGTATTTT.

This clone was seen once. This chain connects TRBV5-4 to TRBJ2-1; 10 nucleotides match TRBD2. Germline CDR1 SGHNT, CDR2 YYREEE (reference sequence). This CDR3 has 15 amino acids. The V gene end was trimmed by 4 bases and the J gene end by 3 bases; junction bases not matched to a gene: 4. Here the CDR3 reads CASSPRTSGYNEQFF. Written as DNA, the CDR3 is TGTGCCAGCAGCCCAAGGACTAGCGGCTACAATGAGCAGTTCTTC. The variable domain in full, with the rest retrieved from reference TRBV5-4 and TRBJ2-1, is ETGVTQSPTHLIKTRGQQVTLRCSSQSGHNTVSWYQQALGQGPQFIFQYYREEENGRGNFPPRFSGLQFPNYSSELNVNALELDDSALYLCASSPRTSGYNEQFFGPGTRLTVL.

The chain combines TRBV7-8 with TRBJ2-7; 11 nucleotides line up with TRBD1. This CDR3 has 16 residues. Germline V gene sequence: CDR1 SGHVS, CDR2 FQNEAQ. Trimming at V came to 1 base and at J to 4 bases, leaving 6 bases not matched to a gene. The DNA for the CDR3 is TGTGCCAGCAGCTTAGACCACGGACAGGGGGCGTACGAGCAGTACTTC. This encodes CASSLDHGQGAYEQYF.

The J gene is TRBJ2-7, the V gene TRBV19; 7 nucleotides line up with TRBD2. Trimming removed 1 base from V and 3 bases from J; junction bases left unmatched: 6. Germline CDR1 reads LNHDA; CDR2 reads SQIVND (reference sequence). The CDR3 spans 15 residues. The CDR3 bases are TGTGCCAGTAGTATAGGGATAGCGGGTGGCTACGAGCAGTACTTC. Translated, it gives CASSIGIAGGYEQYF. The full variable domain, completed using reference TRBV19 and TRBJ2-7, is DGGITQSPKYLFRKEGQNVTLSCEQNLNHDAMYWYRQDPGQGLRLIYYSQIVNDFQKGDIAEGYSVSREKKESFPLTVTSAQKNPTAFYLCASSIGIAGGYEQYFGPGTRLTVT.

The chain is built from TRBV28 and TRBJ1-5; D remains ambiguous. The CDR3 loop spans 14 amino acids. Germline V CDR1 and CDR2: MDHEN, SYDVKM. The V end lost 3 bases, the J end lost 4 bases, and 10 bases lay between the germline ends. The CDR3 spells CASSFPGWNQPQHF. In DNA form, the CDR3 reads TGTGCCAGCAGTTTTCCGGGGTGGAATCAGCCCCAGCATTTT.

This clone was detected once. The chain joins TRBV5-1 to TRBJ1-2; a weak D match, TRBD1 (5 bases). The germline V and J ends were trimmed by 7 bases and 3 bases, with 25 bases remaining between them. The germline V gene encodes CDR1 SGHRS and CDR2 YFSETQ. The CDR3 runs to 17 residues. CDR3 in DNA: TGCGCCAGCCTTCCCTCACGTGACAGCGGAGGGGACTATGGCTACACCTTC. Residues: CASLPSRDSGGDYGYTF.

CDR3 sequence: CASSPVGGGYTGELFF. CDR3 bases: TGTGCCAGCAGTCCGGTAGGGGGCGGCTACACCGGGGAGCTGTTTTTT. V gene TRBV27 combines with J gene TRBJ2-2; the match to TRBD1 covers 7 bases. CDR3 length: 16 residues. Losses at the gene ends were 5 bases for V and 3 bases for J; bases not matched to a gene: 9. In germline, CDR1 is MNHEY, CDR2 SMNVEV (reference sequence).

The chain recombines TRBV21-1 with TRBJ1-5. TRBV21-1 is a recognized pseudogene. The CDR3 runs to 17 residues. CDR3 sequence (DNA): TGTGCCAGCAGCATTGTATCAGACTCGCGCAGCAATCAGCCCCAGCATTTT. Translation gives CASSIVSDSRSNQPQHF.